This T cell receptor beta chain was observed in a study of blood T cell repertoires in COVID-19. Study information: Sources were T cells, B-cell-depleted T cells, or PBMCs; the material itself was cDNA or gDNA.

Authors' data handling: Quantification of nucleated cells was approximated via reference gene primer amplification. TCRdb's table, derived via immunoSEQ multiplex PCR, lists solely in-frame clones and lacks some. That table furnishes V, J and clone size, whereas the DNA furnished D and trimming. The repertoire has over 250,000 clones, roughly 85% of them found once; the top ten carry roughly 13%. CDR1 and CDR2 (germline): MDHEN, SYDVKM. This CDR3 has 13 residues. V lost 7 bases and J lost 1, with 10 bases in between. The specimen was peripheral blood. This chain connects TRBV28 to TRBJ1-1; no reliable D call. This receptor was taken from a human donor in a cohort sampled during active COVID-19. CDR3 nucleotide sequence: TGTGCCAGCACCCCCCACAGGAACACTGAAGCTTTCTTT. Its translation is CASTPHRNTEAFF.